One sample yielded the 29 T cell receptor beta chains listed below, sequenced in a study of cytomegalovirus exposure and HLA in healthy donors. The PCR employed 60 Vbeta primers together with 13 Jbeta primers. Using immunoSEQ multiplex PCR, the repertoire was profiled, and TCRdb retains in-frame clones only, with some absent. The sample lists roughly 150,000 clones, 65% to 80% occurring once. Sequenced input: PBMCs. The receptors derive from a woman aged 45-65 years in good health and CMV-seropositive.

This clone came up many times. The genes are TRBV5-1 and TRBJ1-1; unclear D gene. The length of the CDR3 is 13 residues. Germline assignment: CDR1 SGHRS and CDR2 YFSETQ. V dropped 1 base and J dropped 8 bases, with 12 bases sitting between them. CDR3 amino acids: CASSLLSGSEAFF. In nucleotides, the CDR3 is TGCGCCAGCAGCTTGTTGTCCGGGTCCGAAGCTTTCTTT.

This clone was found once. The rearrangement uses TRBV2 and TRBJ1-2, with a weak D call TRBD1 (5 bases). CDR3 size: 13 residues. V lost 6 bases to trimming and J lost 4 bases, with 12 bases between them. The germline gives CDR1 SNHLY, CDR2 FYNNEI. CDR3 region: CASREDKAYGYTF. Here the CDR3 DNA reads TGTGCCAGCAGAGAGGACAAGGCCTATGGCTACACCTTC.

The rearrangement links TRBV7-9 to TRBJ2-5, with 9 bases that match TRBD2. Germline CDR1 and CDR2: SEHNR and FQNEAQ (reference sequence). This CDR3 has 15 residues. V lost 1 base to trimming and J lost 5 bases; unmatched junction nucleotides: 5. As DNA, the CDR3 is TGTGCCAGCAGCTTAGATAGCGGGGGTTCGGAGACCCAGTACTTC. Translating it yields CASSLDSGGSETQYF. Together with reference TRBV7-9 and TRBJ2-5, the CDR3 gives the full variable domain: DTGVSQNPRHKITKRGQNVTFRCDPISEHNRLYWYRQTLGQGPEFLTYFQNEAQLEKSRLLSDRFSAERPKGSFSTLEIQRTEQGDSAMYLCASSLDSGGSETQYFGPGTRLLVL.

Points on this clone: Germline and junction disagree at one end, which may indicate a read error. Other DNA sequences within the sample encode an identical CDR3. The V call is TRBV12-5, the J call TRBJ1-3; 7 bases match TRBD1. The CDR3 loop spans 14 amino acids. The germline gives CDR1 LGHNT, CDR2 FRNRAP. CDR3 nucleotide sequence: TGTGCTAGTGGTCTGACAGGGAGTGGAAACACCATCTATTTT. It codes for CASGLTGSGNTIYF.

This clone was observed a few times. The rearrangement links TRBV5-1 to TRBJ1-1; no clear D gene. Germline-derived CDR1 and CDR2 are SGHRS and YFSETQ. V was trimmed by 1 base and J by 1 base, leaving 11 bases between them. This CDR3 is built from 15 residues. The CDR3 DNA is TGCGCCAGCAGCTTGTTGGCGCGAGGGAACACTGAAGCTTTCTTT. Encoded protein: CASSLLARGNTEAFF.

The chain recombines TRBV2 with TRBJ1-6; D unresolved. In germline, CDR1 is SNHLY, CDR2 FYNNEI. This CDR3 comprises 13 residues. Trimming shortened V by 6 bases and J by 6 bases, and 9 bases separated the two germline ends. CDR3 sequence (DNA): TGTGCCAGCAGGGGAGAAATTAATTCACCCCTCCACTTT. Translated: CASRGEINSPLHF.

In its sample, this clone was seen a few times. The rearrangement links TRBV5-6 to TRBJ1-1; TRBD1 agrees at 7 bases. The V and J ends lost 2 bases and 13 bases, in that order; junction bases with no gene match: 14. Germline V CDR1 and CDR2: SGHDT, YYEEEE. The CDR3 length is 14 residues. CDR3: CASSFVYGQAKDFF. CDR3 in DNA: TGTGCCAGCAGCTTTGTCTATGGACAGGCGAAGGATTTCTTT.

This rearrangement joins TRBV9 to TRBJ1-4; D is uncertain. Deletions cut 0 bases from V and 5 bases from J, with 14 bases between. CDR3 length: 16 residues. In germline, CDR1 is SGDLS, CDR2 YYNGEE. This CDR3 is CASSVGAGGLNEKLFF. In DNA, the CDR3 is TGTGCCAGCAGCGTAGGGGCAGGAGGATTGAATGAAAAACTGTTTTTT.

This clone appeared once. This CDR3 reads CASSLSGYEQFF. CDR3 DNA: TGTGCCAGCAGCTTATCCGGTTATGAGCAGTTCTTC. The J gene is TRBJ2-1, the V gene TRBV7-6, with D unclear. Germline V gene lookup returns CDR1 SGHVS and CDR2 FNYEAQ. V lost 2 bases to trimming and J lost 8 bases, with 7 bases between them. There are 12 residues in the CDR3.

This clone was seen a handful of times. V and J are TRBV5-4 and TRBJ2-5; 7 nucleotides agree with TRBD2. The ends lost 4 bases at V and 4 bases at J; junction bases unmatched: 10. The CDR3 is 15 residues long. CDR1 is SGHNT and CDR2 is YYREEE in the germline V gene (reference sequence). CDR3 loop: CASSPGTGGPETQYF. As DNA, the CDR3 is TGTGCCAGCAGCCCCGGAACGGGGGGACCAGAGACCCAGTACTTC. Combining the CDR3 with reference TRBV5-4 and TRBJ2-5 gives the whole variable domain ETGVTQSPTHLIKTRGQQVTLRCSSQSGHNTVSWYQQALGQGPQFIFQYYREEENGRGNFPPRFSGLQFPNYSSELNVNALELDDSALYLCASSPGTGGPETQYFGPGTRLLVL.

This chain uses TRBV5-1 with TRBJ2-3; no clear D gene. Germline loops: CDR1 SGHRS, CDR2 YFSETQ. With 3 bases removed from V and 0 bases from J, the gap between germline ends came to 8 bases. The CDR3 runs to 14 residues. CDR3 region: CASSSTSSTDTQYF. The CDR3 bases are TGCGCCAGCAGCTCAACTTCTAGCACAGATACGCAGTATTTT.

V is TRBV10-1 and J is TRBJ2-1; 7 nucleotides line up with TRBD2. J lost 7 bases, V lost 5 bases, and 2 bases had no gene match. Per germline, CDR1 WNHNN and CDR2 SYGVQD (reference sequence). CDR3 length: 12 amino acids. CDR3 DNA sequence: TGCGCCAGCAGTTCTAGCGGTAATGAGCAGTTCTTC. Residues: CASSSSGNEQFF.

This rearrangement joins TRBV13 to TRBJ2-7; 9 bases map to TRBD2. The CDR3 extends over 15 amino acids. V trimming: 5 bases; J trimming: 4 bases; junction bases outside the gene matches: 9. Germline V lookup: CDR1 PRHDT, CDR2 FYEKMQ (reference sequence). The CDR3 DNA is TGTGCCAGCAGCCGCGCGGGGGGGCTTCGGTACGAGCAGTACTTC. Protein product: CASSRAGGLRYEQYF.

The V and J genes are TRBV18 and TRBJ1-1; 7 bases line up with TRBD1. This CDR3 region has 13 residues. Germline V lookup: CDR1 KGHSH, CDR2 LQKENI. The V and J ends lost 5 bases and 1 base, in that order; junction bases with no gene match: 1. CDR3 amino acids: CASSGQANTEAFF. The CDR3, as DNA: TGTGCCAGCTCAGGACAGGCGAACACTGAAGCTTTCTTT.

The rearrangement links TRBV18 to TRBJ2-1; the D is unclear. The CDR3 totals 15 residues. The V gene's germline CDR1 is KGHSH and CDR2 LQKENI. Trimming stripped 3 bases from V and 2 bases from J, with 11 bases between. The CDR3 region is CASSPGLRTYNEQFF. CDR3 DNA: TGTGCCAGCTCACCGGGCCTCCGCACCTACAATGAGCAGTTCTTC.

In nucleotides, the CDR3 is TGTGCCAGCAGTCCGTACGGCACAGGGGGGGGGAAGCAGTACTTC. Its translation: CASSPYGTGGGKQYF. The chain has TRBV6-6 and TRBJ2-7, with D maybe TRBD1 (8 bases). CDR1 is MNHNY, CDR2 SVGAGI, per germline (reference sequence). Between the trimmed V and J ends, which lost 5 bases and 8 bases, there was a span of 22 bases. The CDR3 is made up of 15 amino acids.

The rearrangement joins TRBV27 to TRBJ1-5, with 7 bases lining up with TRBD1. CDR1 and CDR2 from the germline V gene are MNHEY and SMNVEV (reference sequence). Trimming removed 6 bases from V and 7 bases from J; junction bases left unmatched: 9. This CDR3 has 14 amino acids. The chain's CDR3 is CASSLQGGVQPQHF. The CDR3 DNA reads TGTGCCAGCAGCTTGCAAGGGGGCGTCCAGCCCCAGCATTTT.

This clone is a singleton in its sample. The chain uses TRBV4-2 and TRBJ1-1; the match to TRBD1 covers 8 bases. Germline-derived CDR1 and CDR2 are LGHNA and YNFKEQ. The length of the CDR3 is 14 residues. The V segment lost 3 bases and the J segment 3 bases; nucleotides outside the gene matches: 3. CDR3 nucleotides: TGTGCCAGCAGCCAGTCGACAGGGGACACTGAAGCTTTCTTT. This sequence encodes CASSQSTGDTEAFF.

This chain connects TRBV5-1 to TRBJ1-1; D is perhaps TRBD1 (5 bases). Germline assignment: CDR1 SGHRS and CDR2 YFSETQ. Trimming removed 3 bases from V and 5 bases from J, with 11 bases in between. The length of the CDR3 is 13 residues. As DNA, the CDR3 is TGCGCCAGCAGCTCGCCTCAGGGAACTGAAGCTTTCTTT. Amino acids: CASSSPQGTEAFF.

The V call is TRBV5-3, the J call TRBJ2-7; tentative D call: TRBD2 (6 bases). TRBV5-3 is an open reading frame whose function is uncertain. The CDR3 totals 18 residues. Trimming left V 3 bases short and J 0 bases short, with 22 bases between. The CDR3 nucleotides are TGTGCCAGAAGCTGTTCCCGCGTGGGACTTCAGAGCTCCTACGAGCAGTACTTC. This encodes CARSCSRVGLQSSYEQYF.

The chain combines TRBV20-1 with TRBJ1-2; D is undetermined. Trimming stripped 6 bases from V and 7 bases from J, with 9 bases between. The CDR3 sequence is 10 residues long. Germline CDR1 is DFQATT and CDR2 is SNEGSKA (reference sequence). CDR3 coding DNA: TGCAGTGCCCCGTCCGTTGGCTACACCTTC. Residues: CSAPSVGYTF.

The V call is TRBV4-1, the J call TRBJ1-2, with 12 bases aligning to TRBD1. V lost 1 base, J lost 7 bases, and 10 bases stayed unmatched. This CDR3 has 17 residues. Germline V lookup: CDR1 MGHRA, CDR2 YSYEKL. The CDR3 here is CASSQGPGDRGRRGYTF. The CDR3 DNA reads as TGCGCCAGCAGCCAAGGGCCCGGGGACAGGGGGCGTCGTGGCTACACCTTC.

The chain employs TRBV6-5 and TRBJ2-7; 7 positions match TRBD1. CDR1 is MNHEY and CDR2 is SVGAGI in the germline V gene. V dropped 2 bases and J dropped 2; count of bases not matched to a gene: 6. This CDR3 comprises 15 residues. The CDR3 spells CASSYRPDRPYEQYF. CDR3 coding DNA: TGTGCCAGCAGTTACCGACCGGACAGGCCCTACGAGCAGTACTTC.

A note on this clone: A much bigger clone sits one base away, suggesting this may be a read error. The V gene is TRBV6-1, the J gene TRBJ1-1; D perhaps matches TRBD1 (5 bases). There are 12 residues in the CDR3. Germline CDR1 and CDR2: MNHNS and SASEGT. Between the trimmed V and J ends, which lost 6 bases and 3 bases, there was a span of 8 bases. CDR3: CASSLGDTEAFF. DNA of the CDR3: TGTGCCAGCAGCTTAGGGGACACTGAAGCTTTCTTT.

This clone has only a few counts. The V call is TRBV4-2, the J call TRBJ1-1; a weak D match, TRBD1 (6 bases). Germline values: CDR1 LGHNA, CDR2 YNFKEQ. The ends were cut back, 1 base at V and 5 bases at J, with 11 bases in the middle. This CDR3 spans 14 amino acids. CDR3 nucleotides: TGTGCCAGCAGCCAAGTAGGGGGAAGGACTGAAGCTTTCTTT. This sequence encodes CASSQVGGRTEAFF.

This clone was counted between two and nine times. CDR3: CASSSHGWGDGANVLTF. Here the CDR3 DNA reads TGTGCCAGCAGCTCTCACGGTTGGGGGGACGGGGCCAACGTCCTGACTTTC. The rearrangement joins TRBV11-2 to TRBJ2-6, with D possibly TRBD2 on 6 matching bases. Germline V gives CDR1 SGHAT, CDR2 FQNNGV. This CDR3 is 17 amino acids long. Trimming stripped 4 bases from V and 4 bases from J, with 17 bases between.

The V and J genes are TRBV15 and TRBJ2-1; D is undetermined. The germline CDR1 and CDR2 sequences are LNHNV and YYDKDF (reference sequence). V shed 0 bases and J shed 7 bases, with 16 bases lying between them. The CDR3 extends over 16 amino acids. The CDR3 nucleotides are TGTGCCACCAGCAGAGATTCTCTCGGTTCTAAGAATGAGCAGTTCTTC. Translation: CATSRDSLGSKNEQFF.

This clone was recorded only once. The chain combines TRBV5-1 with TRBJ1-6; TRBD1 agrees at 7 bases. The CDR3 has 13 residues. The germline V gene has CDR1 SGHRS and CDR2 YFSETQ. Trimming removed 4 bases from V and 15 bases from J; junction bases left unmatched: 10. The CDR3 coding sequence is TGCGCCAGCAGCGTGGGGGACAGTAGGAGCCTCCACTTT. This sequence encodes CASSVGDSRSLHF.

Turning to this clone: Other DNA sequences from this sample encode an identical CDR3 as well. This chain joins TRBV6-1 and TRBJ1-6; 10 nucleotides match TRBD1. CDR3 size: 15 residues. Losses at the gene ends were 0 bases for V and 8 bases for J; bases not matched to a gene: 1. Germline V gives CDR1 MNHNS, CDR2 SASEGT. The CDR3 region has the DNA TGTGCCAGCAGTGAAGCGGGACAGGGGTATTCACCCCTCCACTTT. Its translation: CASSEAGQGYSPLHF.